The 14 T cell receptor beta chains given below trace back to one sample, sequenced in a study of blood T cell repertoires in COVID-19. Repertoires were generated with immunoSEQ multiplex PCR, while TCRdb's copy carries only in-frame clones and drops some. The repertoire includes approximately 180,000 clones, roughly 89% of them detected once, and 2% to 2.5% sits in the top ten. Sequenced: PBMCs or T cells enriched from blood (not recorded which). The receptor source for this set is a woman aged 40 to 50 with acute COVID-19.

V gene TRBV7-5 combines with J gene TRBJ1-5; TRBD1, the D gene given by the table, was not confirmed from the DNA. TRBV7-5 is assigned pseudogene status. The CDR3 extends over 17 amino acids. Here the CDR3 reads CVRSHRGQGYSNQPQHF. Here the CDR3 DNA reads TGTGTCAGAAGCCATAGAGGACAGGGTTATAGCAATCAGCCCCAGCATTTT.

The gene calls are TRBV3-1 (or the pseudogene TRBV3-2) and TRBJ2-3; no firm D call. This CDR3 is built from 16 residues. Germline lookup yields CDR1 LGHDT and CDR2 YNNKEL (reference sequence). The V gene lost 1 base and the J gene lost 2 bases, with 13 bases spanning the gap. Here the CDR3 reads CASSQGVGYITDTQYF. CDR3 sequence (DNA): TGTGCCAGCAGCCAAGGGGTGGGCTATATCACAGATACGCAGTATTTT.

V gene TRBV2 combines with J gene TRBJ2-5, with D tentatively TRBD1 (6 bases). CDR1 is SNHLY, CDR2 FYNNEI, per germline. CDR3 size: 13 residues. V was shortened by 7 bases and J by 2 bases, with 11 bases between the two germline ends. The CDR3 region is CASTWTEQETQYF. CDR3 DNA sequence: TGTGCCAGCACCTGGACAGAACAAGAGACCCAGTACTTC.

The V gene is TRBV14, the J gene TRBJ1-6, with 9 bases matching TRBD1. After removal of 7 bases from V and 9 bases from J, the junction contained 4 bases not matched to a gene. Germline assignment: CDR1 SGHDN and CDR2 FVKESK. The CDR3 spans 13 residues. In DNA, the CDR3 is TGTGCCAGCACGACAGGGGGAATTTCACCCCTCCACTTT. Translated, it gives CASTTGGISPLHF.

The CDR3 DNA reads TGTGCCAGCAGTGAGCAGGGAGGTGAGCAGTTCTTC. Translation gives CASSEQGGEQFF. The chain combines TRBV6-4 with TRBJ2-1, with D possibly matching TRBD2 (6 bases). The CDR3 is made up of 12 amino acids. Trimming took 3 bases from V and 9 from J, leaving 9 bases between them. Per the germline V gene, CDR1 is MRHNA and CDR2 is SNTAGT.

The CDR3 coding sequence is TGTGCCTGTCGAGCTGGTAGCGGACTCAGCTACGAGCAGTACTTC. Amino acid sequence: CACRAGSGLSYEQYF. The chain carries TRBV30 and TRBJ2-7; tentative D call: TRBD2 (6 bases). The CDR3 is made up of 15 amino acids. The germline CDR1 and CDR2 sequences are GTSNPN and SVGIG (reference sequence). V was clipped by 6 bases and J by 3 bases, with 21 bases between them.

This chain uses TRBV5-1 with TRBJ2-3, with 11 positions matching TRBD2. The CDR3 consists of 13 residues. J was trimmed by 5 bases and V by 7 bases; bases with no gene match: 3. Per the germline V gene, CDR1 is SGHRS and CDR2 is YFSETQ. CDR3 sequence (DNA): TGCGCCAGCGGACTAGCGGGCCAAGATACGCAGTATTTT. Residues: CASGLAGQDTQYF.

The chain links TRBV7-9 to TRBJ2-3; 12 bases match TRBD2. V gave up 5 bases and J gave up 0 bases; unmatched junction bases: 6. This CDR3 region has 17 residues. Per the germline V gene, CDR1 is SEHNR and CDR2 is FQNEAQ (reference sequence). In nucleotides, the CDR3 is TGTGCCAGCAGCCCAGGACTAGCGGGGTCTAGCACAGATACGCAGTATTTT. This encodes CASSPGLAGSSTDTQYF. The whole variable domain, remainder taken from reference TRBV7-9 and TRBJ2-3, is DTGVSQNPRHKITKRGQNVTFRCDPISEHNRLYWYRQTLGQGPEFLTYFQNEAQLEKSRLLSDRFSAERPKGSFSTLEIQRTEQGDSAMYLCASSPGLAGSSTDTQYFGPGTRLTVL.

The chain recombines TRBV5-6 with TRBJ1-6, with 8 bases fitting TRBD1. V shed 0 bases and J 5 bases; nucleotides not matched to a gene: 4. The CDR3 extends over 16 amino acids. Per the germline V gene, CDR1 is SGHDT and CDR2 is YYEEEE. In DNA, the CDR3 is TGTGCCAGCAGCTTGGTTCAGGGGGCGAATAATTCACCCCTCCACTTT. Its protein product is CASSLVQGANNSPLHF. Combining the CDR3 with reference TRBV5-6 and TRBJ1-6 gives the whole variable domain DAGVTQSPTHLIKTRGQQVTLRCSPKSGHDTVSWYQQALGQGPQFIFQYYEEEERQRGNFPDRFSGHQFPNYSSELNVNALLLGDSALYLCASSLVQGANNSPLHFGNGTRLTVT.

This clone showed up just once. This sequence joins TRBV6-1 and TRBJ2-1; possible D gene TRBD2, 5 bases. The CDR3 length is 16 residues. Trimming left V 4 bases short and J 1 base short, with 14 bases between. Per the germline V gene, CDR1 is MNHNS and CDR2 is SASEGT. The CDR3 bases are TGTGCCAGCAGTGTCTCCGCGGGTCTTTCCTACAATGAGCAGTTCTTC. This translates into CASSVSAGLSYNEQFF.

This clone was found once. The CDR3 nucleotides read TGCGCCAGCAGCCGCACGGCCAGGGTGAACAGGGCCCTTAATGAAAAACTGTTTTTT. This codes for CASSRTARVNRALNEKLFF. The chain has TRBV4-3 and TRBJ1-4; possibly TRBD1 for D (6 bases). CDR3 size: 19 residues. Germline CDR1 reads LGHNA; CDR2 reads YSLEER. The V gene lost 4 bases and the J gene lost 4 bases, with 25 bases spanning the gap.

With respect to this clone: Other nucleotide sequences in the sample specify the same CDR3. The CDR3 spells CASSLAGNEQFF. The CDR3 DNA sequence: TGCGCCAGCAGCTTGGCCGGCAATGAGCAGTTCTTC. This chain joins TRBV5-1 and TRBJ2-1; the D is unclear. Trimming shortened V by 0 bases and J by 6 bases, and 4 bases separated the two germline ends. Germline values: CDR1 SGHRS, CDR2 YFSETQ. The CDR3 runs 12 residues.

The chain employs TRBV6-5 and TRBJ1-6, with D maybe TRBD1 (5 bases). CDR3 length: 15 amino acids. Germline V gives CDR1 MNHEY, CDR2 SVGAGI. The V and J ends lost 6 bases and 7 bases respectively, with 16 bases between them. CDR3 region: CASRTSGTVNSPLHF. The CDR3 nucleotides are TGTGCCAGCAGGACCTCCGGGACTGTGAATTCACCCCTCCACTTT.

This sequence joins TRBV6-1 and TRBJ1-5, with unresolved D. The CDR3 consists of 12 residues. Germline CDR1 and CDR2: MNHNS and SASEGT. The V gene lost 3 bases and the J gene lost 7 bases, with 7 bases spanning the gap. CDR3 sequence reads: CASSDRWQPQHF. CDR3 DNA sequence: TGTGCCAGCAGTGATCGGTGGCAGCCCCAGCATTTT.